This passage covers 31 T cell receptor beta chains from one sample sequenced in a study of blood T cell repertoires in COVID-19. The protocol was immunoSEQ multiplex PCR, while the TCRdb copy is restricted to in-frame clones and leaves out a portion. The sample comprises 450,000 to 500,000 clones, 70% to 90% of which are singletons, and about 3% rests with the top ten. What was sequenced was peripheral blood. The receptors were sampled from a human donor in a cohort sampled during active COVID-19.

CDR3 sequence: CASSGDRAPPRNTEAFF. CDR3 in DNA: TGTGCCAGTAGTGGAGACAGGGCCCCTCCGAGGAACACTGAAGCTTTCTTT. The chain uses TRBV19 and TRBJ1-1, with TRBD1 identical over 7 bases. The CDR3 runs 17 residues. Trimming removed 5 bases from V and 1 base from J; junction bases left unmatched: 13. Germline V gene lookup returns CDR1 LNHDA and CDR2 SQIVND (reference sequence).

Regarding this clone: Within the sample, other DNA sequences also encode this same CDR3. This chain uses TRBV18 with TRBJ2-7; 12 bases are a match to TRBD1. CDR3 length: 15 residues. With V trimmed by 3 bases and J by 2 bases, 2 bases remained unmatched. Germline CDR1 KGHSH, CDR2 LQKENI. The CDR3 bases are TGTGCCAGCTCACCCGGGACAGGGGGCCCCTACGAGCAGTACTTC. Protein product: CASSPGTGGPYEQYF.

The chain carries TRBV5-6 and TRBJ2-3, with 7 bases aligning to TRBD2. Germline-derived CDR1 and CDR2 are SGHDT and YYEEEE. The CDR3 length is 15 residues. Losses at the gene ends were 1 base for V and 2 bases for J; bases not matched to a gene: 4. CDR3 DNA sequence: TGTGCCAGCAGCTTGTCGGCGGGGGACACAGATACGCAGTATTTT. This encodes CASSLSAGDTDTQYF.

The chain has TRBV21-1 and TRBJ1-4. TRBV21-1 is tagged as a pseudogene. The CDR3 consists of 12 residues. This CDR3 is CASTREGEKLFF. The CDR3 bases are TGTGCCAGCACCCGGGAGGGAGAAAAACTGTTTTTT.

The chain combines TRBV28 with TRBJ1-5; a weak D match, TRBD1 (6 bases). Germline V lookup: CDR1 MDHEN, CDR2 SYDVKM. V lost 1 base to trimming and J lost 2 bases, with 12 bases between them. This CDR3 has 16 residues. The CDR3 nucleotides read TGTGCCAGCAGTTTATTGGCAGGGGATCGCAATCAGCCCCAGCATTTT. Residues: CASSLLAGDRNQPQHF. The full variable domain, completed using reference TRBV28 and TRBJ1-5, is DVKVTQSSRYLVKRTGEKVFLECVQDMDHENMFWYRQDPGLGLRLIYFSYDVKMKEKGDIPEGYSVSREKKERFSLILESASTNQTSMYLCASSLLAGDRNQPQHFGDGTRLSIL.

The chain links TRBV19 to TRBJ1-5; 9 nucleotides match TRBD1. This CDR3 is built from 15 residues. The germline V gene encodes CDR1 LNHDA and CDR2 SQIVND (reference sequence). Losses at the gene ends were 8 bases for V and 4 bases for J; bases not matched to a gene: 9. CDR3 sequence: CASRKDRGFNQPQHF. The CDR3, as DNA: TGTGCCAGTCGGAAGGACAGGGGTTTTAATCAGCCCCAGCATTTT.

CDR3: CATSDPAAITDTQYF. The DNA for the CDR3 is TGTGCCACCAGTGACCCCGCAGCGATCACAGATACGCAGTATTTT. The rearrangement joins TRBV24-1 to TRBJ2-3; no clear D. In germline, CDR1 is KGHDR, CDR2 SFDVKD. V was shortened by 4 bases and J by 2 bases, with 12 bases between the two germline ends. This CDR3 has 15 residues.

V is TRBV7-2 and J is TRBJ2-7, with TRBD1 identical over 8 bases. There are 15 residues in the CDR3. The germline gives CDR1 SGHTA, CDR2 FQGNSA. The V gene end was trimmed by 3 bases and the J gene end by 5 bases; junction bases not matched to a gene: 9. The CDR3 is CASSLEAGGFDEQYF. CDR3 coding DNA: TGTGCCAGCAGCTTGGAGGCAGGGGGCTTCGACGAGCAGTACTTC.

The J gene is TRBJ2-1, the V gene TRBV30; D is perhaps TRBD2 (5 bases). The CDR3 is 13 amino acids. V gave up 0 bases and J gave up 5 bases, with 8 bases separating them. CDR1 and CDR2 (germline): GTSNPN, SVGIG (reference sequence). In nucleotides, the CDR3 is TGTGCCTGGAGTGTACTAGATAACAATGAGCAGTTCTTC. This codes for CAWSVLDNNEQFF.

This chain joins TRBV28 and TRBJ1-5, with no clear D. Germline V gene data show CDR1 as MDHEN and CDR2 as SYDVKM. Trimming shortened V by 6 bases and J by 1 base, and 13 bases separated the two germline ends. The CDR3 contains 15 residues. The CDR3 coding sequence is TGTGCCAGCAGCTACAGAAGTGTAAGCAATCAGCCCCAGCATTTT. It codes for CASSYRSVSNQPQHF.

The V and J genes are TRBV5-1 and TRBJ1-4, with 9 positions matching TRBD1. The CDR3 sequence is 17 residues long. Germline values: CDR1 SGHRS, CDR2 YFSETQ. V gave up 3 bases and J gave up 0 bases; unmatched junction bases: 6. The CDR3 DNA reads TGCGCCAGCAGCTGGGGGACAGGGACTGCAACTAATGAAAAACTGTTTTTT. Translated: CASSWGTGTATNEKLFF.

The chain combines TRBV5-4 with TRBJ2-2; 7 positions agree with TRBD2. With V trimmed by 2 bases and J by 7 bases, 8 bases remained unmatched. This CDR3 is built from 15 residues. In germline, CDR1 is SGHNT, CDR2 YYREEE (reference sequence). In nucleotides, the CDR3 is TGTGCCAGCAGCTTCCCGGTGGGAGGGCTCGGGGAGCTGTTTTTT. It encodes CASSFPVGGLGELFF.

V gene TRBV6-5 combines with J gene TRBJ2-7, with D tentatively TRBD2 (5 bases). The germline V gene encodes CDR1 MNHEY and CDR2 SVGAGI. V dropped 10 bases and J dropped 2 bases, with 21 bases sitting between them. This CDR3 region has 15 residues. The CDR3 here is CATKRRPFDPYEQYF. As DNA, the CDR3 is TGTGCCACCAAAAGGAGGCCCTTCGACCCCTACGAGCAGTACTTC.

This chain links TRBV10-3 with TRBJ2-3; 10 bases are shared with TRBD2. Trimming at V came to 7 bases and at J to 5 bases, leaving 12 bases not matched to a gene. This CDR3 has 16 amino acids. Germline values: CDR1 ENHRY, CDR2 SYGVKD. This chain's CDR3 is CAINEIIAGGQDTQYF. The CDR3 nucleotides read TGTGCCATCAACGAAATCATAGCGGGAGGCCAAGATACGCAGTATTTT.

The rearrangement joins TRBV28 to TRBJ1-2; D unresolved. V was shortened by 2 bases and J by 2 bases, with 12 bases between the two germline ends. The CDR3 has 15 amino acids. Germline V gene sequence: CDR1 MDHEN, CDR2 SYDVKM. The CDR3 DNA is TGTGCCAGCAGTTTAAGAGGGCCCGAGAACTATGGCTACACCTTC. This gives the protein CASSLRGPENYGYTF.

The chain employs TRBV28 and TRBJ1-1, with TRBD1 identical over 7 bases. After removal of 9 bases from V and 4 bases from J, the junction contained 5 bases not matched to a gene. The length of the CDR3 is 12 residues. Germline CDR1 is MDHEN and CDR2 is SYDVKM. CDR3 loop: CASTGDVTEAFF. The CDR3 DNA reads TGTGCCAGTACAGGGGACGTCACTGAAGCTTTCTTT.

V and J are TRBV4-3 and TRBJ2-3; D is perhaps TRBD1 (5 bases). CDR1 and CDR2 (germline): LGHNA, YSLEER. V lost 2 bases and J lost 4, with 13 bases in between. This CDR3 has 15 amino acids. CDR3 in amino acids: CASSQPGRGSDTQYF. Here the CDR3 DNA reads TGCGCCAGCAGCCAACCCGGTAGGGGTTCAGATACGCAGTATTTT.

This sequence joins TRBV6-2 or TRBV6-3 and TRBJ1-2; 7 positions agree with TRBD1. Trimming removed 5 bases from V and 7 bases from J; junction bases left unmatched: 10. The CDR3 consists of 14 residues. In germline, CDR1 is MNHEY, CDR2 SVGEGT. Written as DNA, the CDR3 is TGTGCCAGCAGTGGGACAGTGGGAAGAAGTGGCTACACCTTC. It translates to CASSGTVGRSGYTF.

The rearrangement links TRBV27 to TRBJ2-7; TRBD2 aligns across 15 bases. The J segment lost 6 bases and the V segment lost 2 bases, leaving 5 bases of the junction unmatched. This CDR3 contains 16 residues. The V gene's germline CDR1 is MNHEY and CDR2 SMNVEV (reference sequence). CDR3 loop: CASSLRTSGRVGEQYF. CDR3 DNA sequence: TGTGCCAGCAGTTTAAGGACTAGCGGGAGGGTTGGCGAGCAGTACTTC.

The chain links TRBV3-1 (or the pseudogene TRBV3-2) to TRBJ1-2; 8 bases agree with TRBD1. After removal of 1 base from V and 5 bases from J, the junction contained 9 bases not matched to a gene. The CDR3 runs to 16 residues. Germline CDR1 LGHDT, CDR2 YNNKEL (reference sequence). The CDR3 region is CASSQGTGRSVYGYTF. For the CDR3, the DNA is TGTGCCAGCAGCCAAGGGACAGGGAGGTCCGTATATGGCTACACCTTC.

The chain links TRBV28 to TRBJ2-3, with D perhaps TRBD2 (6 bases). Germline V gene sequence: CDR1 MDHEN, CDR2 SYDVKM. V lost 5 bases and J 5 bases, leaving 14 bases between the germline ends. The CDR3 length is 14 residues. The CDR3 region is CASSGSEGLDTQYF. CDR3 sequence (DNA): TGTGCCAGCAGTGGCTCGGAGGGATTAGATACGCAGTATTTT.

The chain combines TRBV5-6 with TRBJ2-1; 11 bases are a match to TRBD2. The CDR3 extends over 16 amino acids. The ends lost 0 bases at V and 6 bases at J; junction bases unmatched: 5. Looked up from germline, CDR1 is SGHDT and CDR2 is YYEEEE. CDR3 residues: CASSLVATSGINEQFF. CDR3 DNA: TGTGCCAGCAGCTTGGTTGCGACTAGCGGGATCAATGAGCAGTTCTTC.

The genes are TRBV12-3 or TRBV12-4 and TRBJ2-7; possible D gene TRBD1, 6 bases. The CDR3 covers 13 residues. Deletions cut 5 bases from V and 6 bases from J, with 14 bases between. The CDR3: CASSPTGFSEQYF. The CDR3 bases are TGTGCCAGCAGTCCCACAGGGTTCTCCGAGCAGTACTTC.

This clone was picked up a small number of times. The CDR3 DNA reads TGCGCCAGCAGCTTGGACGGCAGGGGGCACACTGAAGCTTTCTTT. Translating it yields CASSLDGRGHTEAFF. The V gene is TRBV5-1, the J gene TRBJ1-1; TRBD1 aligns across 8 bases. Germline loops: CDR1 SGHRS, CDR2 YFSETQ. The CDR3 is 15 residues long. J gave up 3 bases and V 0 bases, and 4 bases lay outside the gene matches. Based on the CDR3 plus reference TRBV5-1 and TRBJ1-1, the full variable domain is KAGVTQTPRYLIKTRGQQVTLSCSPISGHRSVSWYQQTPGQGLQFLFEYFSETQRNKGNFPGRFSGRQFSNSRSEMNVSTLELGDSALYLCASSLDGRGHTEAFFGQGTRLTVV.

The chain carries TRBV7-2 and TRBJ2-2; 9 positions agree with TRBD2. The CDR3 is made up of 16 amino acids. The germline V gene encodes CDR1 SGHTA and CDR2 FQGNSA. V lost 2 bases to trimming and J lost 6 bases; unmatched junction nucleotides: 7. CDR3 loop: CASSLRREGLAGELFF. DNA of the CDR3: TGTGCCAGCAGCTTACGGCGGGAGGGCCTTGCCGGGGAGCTGTTTTTT.

CDR3 region: CASSLWAGVDTQYF. CDR3 DNA: TGTGCCAGCAGCTTGTGGGCGGGCGTGGATACGCAGTATTTT. The V gene is TRBV5-4, the J gene TRBJ2-3; TRBD2 is a possible D gene (5 bases). The CDR3 contains 14 residues. The germline V and J ends were trimmed by 1 base and 6 bases, with 12 bases remaining between them. The germline gives CDR1 SGHNT, CDR2 YYREEE (reference sequence). Filled out from reference TRBV5-4 and TRBJ2-3, the complete variable domain reads ETGVTQSPTHLIKTRGQQVTLRCSSQSGHNTVSWYQQALGQGPQFIFQYYREEENGRGNFPPRFSGLQFPNYSSELNVNALELDDSALYLCASSLWAGVDTQYFGPGTRLTVL.

The J gene is TRBJ2-2, the V gene TRBV10-3, with 13 bases lining up with TRBD2. The V segment lost 6 bases and the J segment 6 bases; nucleotides outside the gene matches: 10. Germline CDR1 ENHRY, CDR2 SYGVKD. CDR3 length: 17 residues. The CDR3 nucleotides are TGTGCCATCAGGACTAGCGGGAGGACGGAGTGGTCCGGGGAGCTGTTTTTT. This translates into CAIRTSGRTEWSGELFF.

This clone was observed once. The chain uses TRBV10-3 and TRBJ1-3; unclear D gene. From germline, CDR1 is ENHRY and CDR2 SYGVKD. The CDR3 sequence is 16 residues long. V was cut by 2 bases and J by 5 bases, with 16 bases left in between. The CDR3 region is CAISEATGMRRNTIYF. The CDR3 DNA is TGTGCCATCAGTGAGGCAACGGGGATGCGAAGAAACACCATATATTTT.

This clone was found once. The chain employs TRBV27 and TRBJ2-7; tentative D call: TRBD1 (5 bases). The CDR3 has 13 residues. CDR1 is MNHEY, CDR2 SMNVEV, per germline (reference sequence). V lost 3 bases, J lost 6 bases, and 12 bases lay in between. The CDR3: CASSLAGRGEQYF. The CDR3 DNA sequence: TGTGCCAGCAGTTTGGCAGGGCGAGGCGAGCAGTACTTC.

This clone was counted many times. The J gene is TRBJ2-7, the V gene TRBV7-2; D possibly corresponds to TRBD1 (6 bases). Between the trimmed V and J ends, which lost 6 bases and 3 bases, there was a span of 15 bases. This CDR3 has 14 amino acids. CDR1 SGHTA and CDR2 FQGNSA come from the germline V gene. DNA for the CDR3: TGTGCCAGCAGTCTGGGGGCGGTAGTCTACGAGCAGTACTTC. This codes for CASSLGAVVYEQYF.

This sequence joins TRBV28 and TRBJ1-1, with D possibly TRBD1 on 5 matching bases. Trimming stripped 3 bases from V and 11 bases from J, with 19 bases between. The CDR3 has 14 amino acids. The V gene's germline CDR1 is MDHEN and CDR2 SYDVKM. CDR3 DNA: TGTGCCAGCAGTTTGTCTACGGTAGGGGCGCGGGCTTTCTTT. Its translation is CASSLSTVGARAFF.